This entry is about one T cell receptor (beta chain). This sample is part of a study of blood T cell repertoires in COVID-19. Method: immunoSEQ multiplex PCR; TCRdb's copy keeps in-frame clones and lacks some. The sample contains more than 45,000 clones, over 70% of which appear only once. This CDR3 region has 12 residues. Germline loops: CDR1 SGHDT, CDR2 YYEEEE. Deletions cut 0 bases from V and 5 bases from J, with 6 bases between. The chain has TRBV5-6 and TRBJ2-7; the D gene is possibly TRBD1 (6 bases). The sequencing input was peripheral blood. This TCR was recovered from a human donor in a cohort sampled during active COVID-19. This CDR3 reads CASSLGDNEQYF. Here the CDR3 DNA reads TGTGCCAGCAGCTTGGGGGACAACGAGCAGTACTTC.